This is a list of T cell receptor beta chains from one sample in a study of T-cell memory formation after mild COVID-19. Each CDR3 protein is one row after TCRdb ran MiXCR on the 5' RACE reads. The table has 250,000 to 350,000 distinct CDR3 sequences, roughly a fifth seen once; the top ten hold more than 20%. Sequencing used PBMCs or a T cell subset sorted from them (not recorded which). All receptors come from a man aged 18 to 35 who had mild COVID-19 (a few samples of this study predate the infection). Cell type and time point are not known. CDR3s include the opening cysteine and the closing phenylalanine or tryptophan. Fields, in order: D gene, J gene, clone size, V gene, CDR3 DNA, CDR3 protein. The D gene is left open where the match is weak. Rows give clone size only sometimes, using once, few, many, or a class for an expanded clone.

>.|TRBJ1-1|many|TRBV20-1
TGCAGTGCTAGACAGAGAAGAGAAGCTTTCTTT
CSARQRREAFF
>.|TRBJ2-3|.|TRBV24-1
TGTGCCACCAGTGATTTGGCTCGACCCACAGATACGCAGTATTTT
CATSDLARPTDTQYF
>TRBD1|TRBJ2-4|.|TRBV12-3/TRBV12-4
TGTGCCAGTCTCGACAGGGGAGAAAACATTCAGTACTTC
CASLDRGENIQYF
>.|TRBJ1-2|few|TRBV29-1
TGCAGCGTTTTGACAGGCAGGGCGAGTGGTGGCTACACCTTC
CSVLTGRASGGYTF
>.|TRBJ2-5|.|TRBV24-1
TGTGCCACCAGTGAGGAGGGACCAGGAGAAGGCGGCCAGTACTTC
CATSEEGPGEGGQYF
>TRBD1|TRBJ2-2|.|TRBV6-4
TGTGCCAGCAGTGACTCTGGACAGGGGTTGCCCGGGGAGCTGTTTTTT
CASSDSGQGLPGELFF
>TRBD1|TRBJ1-2|.|TRBV7-2
TGTGCCAGCAGCGGACAGGGGGCGACTTCTAACTATGGCTACACCTTC
CASSGQGATSNYGYTF
>.|TRBJ2-6|few|TRBV10-3
TGTGCCATCTCCCCAGGTTTCGCCTCTGGGGCCAACGTCCTGACTTTC
CAISPGFASGANVLTF
>TRBD2|TRBJ2-1|.|TRBV7-3
TGTGCCAGCAGCAGGGGGACTAGCCTGTACAATGAGCAGTTCTTC
CASSRGTSLYNEQFF
>.|TRBJ1-2|few|TRBV5-4
TGTGCCAGCAGCGTCGAGTCGGCTCCTAGAGGTGGCTACACCTTC
CASSVESAPRGGYTF
>.|TRBJ1-2|many|TRBV14
TGTGCCAGCAGCCGGGGGTCATATGGCTACACCTTC
CASSRGSYGYTF
>.|TRBJ2-1|few|TRBV29-1
TGCAGCGTTGAAGGGTTGGAGGCTGGGGGGTTCTTC
CSVEGLEAGGFF
>.|TRBJ1-1|.|TRBV5-1
TGCGCCAGCAGCGCCTCTGGGGCTTTTGTCACTGAAGCTTTCTTT
CASSASGAFVTEAFF
>TRBD1|TRBJ2-7|few|TRBV2
TGTGCCAGCAGTGACGACAGGGACGAGCAGTACTTC
CASSDDRDEQYF
>.|TRBJ1-1|few|TRBV6-5
TGTGCCAGCAGTTACGCGGGGCCTCGCACTGAAGCTTTCTTT
CASSYAGPRTEAFF
>.|TRBJ1-1|.|TRBV5-6
TGTGCCAGCACCCGGCGGGGGGCTGCGGGGGTAACTGAAGCTTTCTTT
CASTRRGAAGVTEAFF
>TRBD1|TRBJ1-1|few|TRBV29-1
TGCAGCGTTGAATGGACAGGGGGTACTGAAGCTTTCTTT
CSVEWTGGTEAFF
>.|TRBJ2-7|.|TRBV29-1
TGCAGCGTTGTCCGGGACACTCCCTCCTACGAGCAGTACTTC
CSVVRDTPSYEQYF
>.|TRBJ2-5|few|TRBV12-3/TRBV12-4
TGTGCCAGCAGTCCCCCGCGAGAGACCCAGTACTTC
CASSPPRETQYF
>TRBD2|TRBJ2-3|.|TRBV27
TGTGCCAGCAGTTTGACTAGCGGGGGGGCCTCGGATACGCAGTATTTT
CASSLTSGGASDTQYF
>TRBD1|TRBJ1-2|.|TRBV4-1
TGCGCCAGCAGCCCCGGACAGGTCCTCTATGGCTACACCTTC
CASSPGQVLYGYTF
>TRBD2|TRBJ2-3|.|TRBV6-5
TGTGCCAGCGGATACACCGGAGCGGGGGGCATCACAGATACGCAGTATTTT
CASGYTGAGGITDTQYF
>.|TRBJ1-6|.|TRBV21-1
TGTGCCAGCAGCAAAGTGGGTCTCTCCTATAATTCACCCCTCCACTTT
CASSKVGLSYNSPLHF
>.|TRBJ2-1|.|TRBV7-3
TGTGCCAGCAGCCTTCAGGCGGCCGGCAATGAGCAGTTCTTC
CASSLQAAGNEQFF
>TRBD2|TRBJ2-3|few|TRBV7-2
TGTGCCAGCAGCCTAGTTAGCGGGGGGGCTCGTGATACGCAGTATTTT
CASSLVSGGARDTQYF
>TRBD2|TRBJ2-1|once|TRBV3-1
TGTGCCAGCCACGAAGCGGGGGCTTACAATGAGCAGTTCTTC
CASHEAGAYNEQFF
>.|TRBJ1-5|many|TRBV20-1
TGCAGTGCTAGAATTAGTGACAATCAGCCCCAGCATTTT
CSARISDNQPQHF
>.|TRBJ1-4|.|TRBV3-1
TGTGCCAGCAGCCGAAGCAGGGGTGAAAAACTGTTTTTT
CASSRSRGEKLFF
>TRBD1|TRBJ2-7|.|TRBV6-5
TGTGCCAGCAGATGGCGGACAGGGTACCACGAGCAGTACTTC
CASRWRTGYHEQYF
>.|TRBJ2-2|once|TRBV6-1
TGTGCCAGCAGTGAAGGGTACCGGGTTGTCTTAGCCGGGGAGCTGTTTTTT
CASSEGYRVVLAGELFF
>.|TRBJ2-2|.|TRBV10-3
TGTGCCATCAGTAGGGACCGATCGAACACCGGGGAGCTGTTTTTT
CAISRDRSNTGELFF
>.|TRBJ2-7|.|TRBV11-2
TGTGCCAGCAGCTTAGTGGCCGAGCAGTACTTC
CASSLVAEQYF
>.|TRBJ2-3|many|TRBV14
TGTGCCAGCAGCCAAGATATCGAGAATACGCAGTATTTT
CASSQDIENTQYF
>TRBD2|TRBJ2-5|.|TRBV5-1
TGCGCCAGCAGCTGGAGACTAGCCGAGGAGACCCAGTACTTC
CASSWRLAEETQYF
>.|TRBJ1-1|many|TRBV12-3/TRBV12-4
TGTGCCAGCAGCCCTCCCGGTGTAAGAACTGAAGCTTTCTTT
CASSPPGVRTEAFF
>TRBD2|TRBJ2-4|.|TRBV5-1
TGCGCCAGCAGTACGTCTAGCGGGGCCCTTATTCAGTACTTC
CASSTSSGALIQYF
>TRBD2|TRBJ2-3|few|TRBV20-1
TGCAGTGCTAGAGCCCGGGGAGCGGGGGGAGATACGCAGTATTTT
CSARARGAGGDTQYF
>.|TRBJ2-6|.|TRBV7-9
TGTGCCAGCAGCGAGAACTCTGGGGCCAACGTCCTGACTTTC
CASSENSGANVLTF
>TRBD2|TRBJ2-5|.|TRBV4-2
TGTGCCAGCAGCCAAGAAAGCGGGGGGGCGGGAGAGACCCAGTACTTC
CASSQESGGAGETQYF
>.|TRBJ2-3|once|TRBV3-1
TGTGCCAGCAGCCGACCTGGGACACCCAGCACAGATACGCAGTATTTT
CASSRPGTPSTDTQYF
>TRBD1|TRBJ1-2|few|TRBV29-1
TGCAGCGTTGATTCGACAGGGGGCTTTAGGGGCTATGGCTACACCTTC
CSVDSTGGFRGYGYTF
>.|TRBJ2-5|many|TRBV12-3/TRBV12-4
TGTGCCAGCAGTCTTGATTCCCCAGAGACCCAGTACTTC
CASSLDSPETQYF
>.|TRBJ2-7|few|TRBV7-2
TGTGCCAGCAGCTCCTCTGGTCGGAGCTCCTACGAGCAGTACTTC
CASSSSGRSSYEQYF
>.|TRBJ1-1|few|TRBV20-1
TGCAGTGCTAGGGGGACATCGAACACTGAAGCTTTCTTT
CSARGTSNTEAFF
>.|TRBJ2-5|.|TRBV15
TGTGCCACCAGCAGAGTGGCACTGGGAGAGACCCAGTACTTC
CATSRVALGETQYF
>.|TRBJ2-1|few|TRBV9
TGTGCCAGCAGCCCAATAGGGACGAGCAATGAGCAGTTCTTC
CASSPIGTSNEQFF
>TRBD2|TRBJ2-3|few|TRBV12-3/TRBV12-4
TGTGCCAGCGCAGCGGGGGACACAGATACGCAGTATTTT
CASAAGDTDTQYF
>.|TRBJ2-7|.|TRBV9
TGTGCCAGCAGCCCACCCTTTTCCTACGAGCAGTACTTC
CASSPPFSYEQYF
>.|TRBJ2-5|.|TRBV11-2
TGTGCCAGCAGCTCCCTCTGGGGGGGCCGGGAGACCCAGTACTTC
CASSSLWGGRETQYF
>.|TRBJ1-3|few|TRBV20-1
TGCAGTGCTAGTCCGGAGTTTGGTACCATATATTTT
CSASPEFGTIYF
>.|TRBJ2-3|few|TRBV7-2
TGTGCCAGCAGCGTACAACGGATGGACACAGATACGCAGTATTTT
CASSVQRMDTDTQYF